This T cell receptor (beta chain) was profiled in a study of blood T cell repertoires in COVID-19. Study-wide context: Samples taken during acute and convalescent COVID-19 were collected in the United States, Italy and Spain. T cells, B-cell-depleted T cells, or PBMCs provided the cDNA or gDNA that served as material.

CDR3 size: 14 residues. Germline CDR1 reads SNHLY; CDR2 reads FYNNEI. With 5 bases removed from V and 7 bases from J, the gap between germline ends came to 17 bases. TCRdb keeps only in-frame clones here, not all; method: immunoSEQ multiplex PCR. The sample includes over 100,000 clones, about 80% seen only once; the top ten take less than 15%. V and J are TRBV2 and TRBJ1-2; no clear D. The receptor was isolated from a woman aged 60-75 years with acute or convalescent COVID-19. Material: peripheral blood. The CDR3 DNA follows: TGTGCCAGCAGTTTCCACCCACTAGGTGGTGGCTACACCTTC. Amino acid sequence: CASSFHPLGGGYTF.